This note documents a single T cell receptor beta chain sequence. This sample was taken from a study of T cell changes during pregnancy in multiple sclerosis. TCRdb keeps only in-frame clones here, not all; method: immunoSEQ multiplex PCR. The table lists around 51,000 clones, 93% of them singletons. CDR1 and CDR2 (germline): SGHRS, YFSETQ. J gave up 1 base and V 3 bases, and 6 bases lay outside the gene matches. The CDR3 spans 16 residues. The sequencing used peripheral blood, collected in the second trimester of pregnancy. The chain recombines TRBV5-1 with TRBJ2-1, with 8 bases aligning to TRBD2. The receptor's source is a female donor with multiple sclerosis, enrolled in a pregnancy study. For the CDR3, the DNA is TGCGCCAGCAGCTCAGGACTAGCCCCATCCTACAATGAGCAGTTCTTC. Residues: CASSSGLAPSYNEQFF.